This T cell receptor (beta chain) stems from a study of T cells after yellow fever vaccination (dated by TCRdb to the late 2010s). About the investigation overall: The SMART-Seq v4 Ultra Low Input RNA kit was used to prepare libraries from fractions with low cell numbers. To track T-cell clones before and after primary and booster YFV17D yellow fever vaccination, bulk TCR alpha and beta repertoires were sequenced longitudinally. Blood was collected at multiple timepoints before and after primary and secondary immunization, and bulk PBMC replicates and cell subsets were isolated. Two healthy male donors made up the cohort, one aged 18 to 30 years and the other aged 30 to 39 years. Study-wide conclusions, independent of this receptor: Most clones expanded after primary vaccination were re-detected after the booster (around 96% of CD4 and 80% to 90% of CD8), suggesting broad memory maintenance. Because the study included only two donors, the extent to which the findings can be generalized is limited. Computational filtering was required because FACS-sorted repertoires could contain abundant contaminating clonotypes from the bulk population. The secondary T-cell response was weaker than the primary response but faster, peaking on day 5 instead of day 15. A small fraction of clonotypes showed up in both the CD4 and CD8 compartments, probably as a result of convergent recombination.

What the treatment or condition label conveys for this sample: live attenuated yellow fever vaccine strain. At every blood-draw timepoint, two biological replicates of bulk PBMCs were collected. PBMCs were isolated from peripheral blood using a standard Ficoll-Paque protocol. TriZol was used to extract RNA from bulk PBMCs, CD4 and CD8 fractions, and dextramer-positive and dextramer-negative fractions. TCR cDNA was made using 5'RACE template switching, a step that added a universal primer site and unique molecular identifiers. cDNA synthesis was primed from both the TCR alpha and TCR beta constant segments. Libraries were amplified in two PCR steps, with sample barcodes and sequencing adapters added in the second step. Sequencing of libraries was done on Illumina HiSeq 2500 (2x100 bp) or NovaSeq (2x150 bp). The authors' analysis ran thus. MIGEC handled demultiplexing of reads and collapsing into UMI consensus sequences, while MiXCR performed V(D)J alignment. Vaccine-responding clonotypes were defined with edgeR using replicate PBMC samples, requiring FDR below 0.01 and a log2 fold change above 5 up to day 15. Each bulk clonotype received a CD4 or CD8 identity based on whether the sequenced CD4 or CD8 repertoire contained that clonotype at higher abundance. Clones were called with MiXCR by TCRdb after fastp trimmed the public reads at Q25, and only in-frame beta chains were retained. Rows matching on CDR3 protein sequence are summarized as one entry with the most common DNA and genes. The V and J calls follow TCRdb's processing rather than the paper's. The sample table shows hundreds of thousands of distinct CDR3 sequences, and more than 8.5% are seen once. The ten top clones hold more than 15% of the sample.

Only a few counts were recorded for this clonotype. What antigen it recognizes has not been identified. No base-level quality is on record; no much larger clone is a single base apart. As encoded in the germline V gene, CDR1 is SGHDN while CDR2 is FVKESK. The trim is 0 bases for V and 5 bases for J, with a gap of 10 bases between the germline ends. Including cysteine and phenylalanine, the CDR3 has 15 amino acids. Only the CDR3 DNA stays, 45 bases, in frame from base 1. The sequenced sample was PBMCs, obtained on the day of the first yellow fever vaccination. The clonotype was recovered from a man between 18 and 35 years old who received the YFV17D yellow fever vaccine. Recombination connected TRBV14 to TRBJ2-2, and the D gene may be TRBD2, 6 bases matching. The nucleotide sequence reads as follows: TGTGCCAGCAGCCAAGAAATACGGGGGACCGGGGAGCTGTTTTTT. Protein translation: CASSQEIRGTGELFF.